The 21 T cell receptor beta chains presented below share a single source sample, sequenced in a study of blood T cell repertoires in COVID-19. Assay: immunoSEQ multiplex PCR; the TCRdb copy retains only in-frame clones and omits some. The sample holds over 100,000 clones, about 79% seen once. Sample: peripheral blood. These receptors all stem from a woman of 80 years or more with active or convalescent COVID-19.

This chain uses TRBV5-1 with TRBJ1-1, with D uncertain. The V and J ends lost 6 bases and 5 bases respectively, with 14 bases between them. This CDR3 is built from 13 residues. Germline CDR1 reads SGHRS; CDR2 reads YFSETQ. The CDR3 region has the DNA TGCGCCAGCAACAAAGCGGCAGCTACTGAAGCTTTCTTT. Translation gives CASNKAAATEAFF.

The genes are TRBV7-2 and TRBJ1-1; no firm D call. Per the germline V gene, CDR1 is SGHTA and CDR2 is FQGNSA. V dropped 1 base and J dropped 1 base, with 4 bases sitting between them. The CDR3 is 13 residues long. The CDR3 coding sequence is TGTGCCAGCAGCTTAGAACAGAACACTGAAGCTTTCTTT. This encodes CASSLEQNTEAFF.

This chain uses TRBV15 with TRBJ2-5; tentative D call: TRBD2 (6 bases). Per the germline V gene, CDR1 is LNHNV and CDR2 is YYDKDF (reference sequence). Trimming shortened V by 5 bases and J by 5 bases, and 18 bases separated the two germline ends. The CDR3 length is 15 residues. The CDR3 DNA is TGTGCCACCAGCCAGGGCACCTTGGGGAGGGAGACCCAGTACTTC. It encodes CATSQGTLGRETQYF.

The rearrangement uses TRBV7-2 and TRBJ1-2, with D maybe TRBD1 (6 bases). Trimming stripped 5 bases from V and 5 bases from J, with 21 bases between. CDR3 length equals 16 residues. CDR1 and CDR2 (germline): SGHTA, FQGNSA. The CDR3 DNA reads as TGTGCCAGCAGCCCTGAAACAGGGCTAAGGAAGTATGGCTACACCTTC. This encodes CASSPETGLRKYGYTF.

This chain uses TRBV6-5 with TRBJ1-3; TRBD1 is a possible D gene (6 bases). Germline V gene data show CDR1 as MNHEY and CDR2 as SVGAGI. The V end lost 3 bases, the J end lost 4 bases, and 7 bases lay between the germline ends. The CDR3 loop spans 13 amino acids. The CDR3 bases are TGTGCCAGCAGTTATGACAGGGGAAACACCATATATTTT. Its translation: CASSYDRGNTIYF.

This clone was observed a handful of times. V gene TRBV13 combines with J gene TRBJ2-5; 8 bases fit TRBD1. The V gene end was trimmed by 0 bases and the J gene end by 4 bases; junction bases not matched to a gene: 7. Germline V gives CDR1 PRHDT, CDR2 FYEKMQ (reference sequence). This CDR3 region has 16 residues. The DNA of the CDR3 is TGTGCCAGCAGCTTAGGGCAGGGGGCTGTAGGAGAGACCCAGTACTTC. As protein: CASSLGQGAVGETQYF.

V is TRBV5-1 and J is TRBJ2-5; 7 bases match TRBD2. Trimming took 0 bases from V and 5 from J; bases not matched to a gene: 7. The CDR3 is made up of 15 amino acids. Germline CDR1 is SGHRS and CDR2 is YFSETQ. The CDR3: CASSLAAGARETQYF. The CDR3 nucleotides are TGCGCCAGCAGCTTGGCGGCGGGAGCTCGGGAGACCCAGTACTTC.

The chain has TRBV18 and TRBJ1-2; possibly TRBD1 for D (5 bases). The CDR3 consists of 14 residues. Germline assignment: CDR1 KGHSH and CDR2 LQKENI. Trimming left V 4 bases short and J 7 bases short, with 16 bases between. CDR3 DNA sequence: TGTGCCAGCTCACAACCGGGGGGTTTGAGTGGCTACACCTTC. This sequence encodes CASSQPGGLSGYTF.

The V gene is TRBV5-4, the J gene TRBJ2-7; 9 bases match TRBD1. The CDR3 is 13 residues long. V gave up 3 bases and J gave up 6 bases; unmatched junction bases: 4. CDR1 SGHNT and CDR2 YYREEE come from the germline V gene (reference sequence). The CDR3 DNA reads TGTGCCAGCAGCTACCGACAGGGGGGCGAGCAGTACTTC. Protein: CASSYRQGGEQYF. The full variable domain, in which reference TRBV5-4 and TRBJ2-7 provide the parts outside the CDR3, is ETGVTQSPTHLIKTRGQQVTLRCSSQSGHNTVSWYQQALGQGPQFIFQYYREEENGRGNFPPRFSGLQFPNYSSELNVNALELDDSALYLCASSYRQGGEQYFGPGTRLTVT.

Turning to this clone: The junction does not match germline at one end; this may be a read error. This chain joins TRBV7-7 and TRBJ2-1; weak D call: TRBD2 (7 bases). Per the germline V gene, CDR1 is SSHAT and CDR2 is FNYEAQ (reference sequence). This CDR3 is 16 amino acids long. The CDR3 protein is CASSLEGGGRYNEQFF. DNA for the CDR3: TGTGCTAGCAGCTTAGAAGGGGGAGGGAGATACAATGAGCAGTTCTTC.

This sequence joins TRBV7-3 and TRBJ1-3; 7 bases align to TRBD1. V lost 5 bases, J lost 0 bases, and 4 bases stayed unmatched. Germline lookup yields CDR1 SGHTA and CDR2 FQGTGA. The CDR3 runs 15 residues. DNA for the CDR3: TGTGCCAGCAGCCAGGGACAGTCCTCTGGAAACACCATATATTTT. It encodes CASSQGQSSGNTIYF.

This chain joins TRBV27 and TRBJ2-7; tentative D call: TRBD2 (5 bases). V lost 5 bases, J lost 2 bases, and 22 bases lay in between. This CDR3 has 17 amino acids. Germline CDR1 is MNHEY and CDR2 is SMNVEV (reference sequence). The CDR3 spells CASSPAVASSRAYEQYF. For the CDR3, the DNA is TGTGCCAGCAGTCCAGCTGTTGCCAGTTCGAGGGCCTACGAGCAGTACTTC.

The rearrangement joins TRBV5-5 to TRBJ2-3, with TRBD2 as a possible D gene (7 bases). V shed 1 base and J shed 1 base, with 10 bases lying between them. In germline, CDR1 is SGHKS, CDR2 YYEKEE (reference sequence). The CDR3 runs 15 residues. The CDR3: CASSLREGGTDTQYF. CDR3 DNA: TGTGCCAGCAGCTTGAGGGAGGGGGGCACAGATACGCAGTATTTT.

DNA for the CDR3: TGCGCCAGCAGCTTTTCAACAGGGATCTACAATGAGCAGTTCTTC. Encoded protein: CASSFSTGIYNEQFF. This chain links TRBV5-1 with TRBJ2-1, with a tentative D call TRBD1 (6 bases). V was trimmed by 2 bases and J by 3 bases, leaving 12 bases between them. This CDR3 contains 15 residues. The germline gives CDR1 SGHRS, CDR2 YFSETQ. The full variable domain, rest sourced from reference TRBV5-1 and TRBJ2-1, is KAGVTQTPRYLIKTRGQQVTLSCSPISGHRSVSWYQQTPGQGLQFLFEYFSETQRNKGNFPGRFSGRQFSNSRSEMNVSTLELGDSALYLCASSFSTGIYNEQFFGPGTRLTVL.

V is TRBV28 and J is TRBJ2-1; TRBD1 is a possible D gene (5 bases). CDR1 and CDR2 from the germline V gene are MDHEN and SYDVKM. This CDR3 has 16 residues. Trimming took 5 bases from V and 0 from J, leaving 14 bases between them. The CDR3, as DNA: TGTGCCAGCAGTGGGGCAGCCGTCAGCTCCTACAATGAGCAGTTCTTC. Protein product: CASSGAAVSSYNEQFF.

The chain joins TRBV7-9 to TRBJ2-1, with D tentatively TRBD2 (6 bases). The germline V and J ends were trimmed by 5 bases and 9 bases, with 11 bases remaining between them. Looked up from germline, CDR1 is SEHNR and CDR2 is FQNEAQ (reference sequence). The CDR3 is 12 amino acids. CDR3 nucleotides: TGTGCCAGCAGCCTCCCCGGGAGTGAGCAGTTCTTC. Encoded protein: CASSLPGSEQFF.

The chain links TRBV9 to TRBJ2-7; 7 bases fit TRBD2. V was clipped by 4 bases and J by 2 bases; unmatched bases: 9. The germline gives CDR1 SGDLS, CDR2 YYNGEE. This CDR3 contains 15 residues. The CDR3 nucleotides read TGTGCCAGCAGCCCCTCCGGGGGGAGTGCCTACGAGCAGTACTTC. Residues: CASSPSGGSAYEQYF.

This rearrangement joins TRBV6-2 or TRBV6-3 to TRBJ1-1; maybe TRBD1 (6 bases). Per the germline V gene, CDR1 is MNHEY and CDR2 is SVGEGT. The V end was cut by 5 bases, the J end by 1 base, with 14 bases between. This CDR3 is 15 amino acids long. CDR3 nucleotide sequence: TGTGCCAGCAGTCCCCGCCAGGGACAGAACACTGAAGCTTTCTTT. Residues: CASSPRQGQNTEAFF.

CDR3 residues: CASSVAGTANYGYTF. CDR3 coding DNA: TGTGCCAGCAGCGTAGCTGGGACAGCTAACTATGGCTACACCTTC. The J gene is TRBJ1-2, the V gene TRBV9; 7 bases fit TRBD1. Germline V gene data show CDR1 as SGDLS and CDR2 as YYNGEE. The CDR3 consists of 15 residues. V shed 0 bases, J shed 0 bases, and the junction held 2 bases outside the gene matches.

This chain uses TRBV5-1 with TRBJ2-2; 13 positions match TRBD2. CDR3 length: 18 residues. The V gene end was trimmed by 2 bases and the J gene end by 4 bases; junction bases not matched to a gene: 8. From germline, CDR1 is SGHRS and CDR2 YFSETQ. The CDR3 DNA follows: TGCGCCAGCAGCTTTAGGACTAGCGGGAGCATATCCACCGGGGAGCTGTTTTTT. Translated: CASSFRTSGSISTGELFF.

This clone was observed many times. This chain joins TRBV7-3 and TRBJ2-2; D is possibly TRBD1 (6 bases). Trimming took off 5 bases at V and 4 bases at J, with 14 bases between the two ends. This CDR3 contains 15 residues. The V gene's germline CDR1 is SGHTA and CDR2 FQGTGA. The CDR3 nucleotides are TGTGCCAGCAGCCAAAACCAGGGGAGCACCGGGGAGCTGTTTTTT. Translating it yields CASSQNQGSTGELFF.